The 25 T cell receptor beta chains listed next were all sequenced from one sample in a study of CD4 T cells in relation to SARS-CoV-2 and coronaviruses. The method was immunoSEQ multiplex PCR; TCRdb's version includes in-frame clones alone and lacks a portion of them. Here the sample spans around 16,000 clones, about 84% being singletons. Unexposed donor CD4+ T cells date from about 2011-2018, before the COVID-19 pandemic. Isolation of CD4+ T cells took place after less than 13 days in culture. These TCRs' antigens remain unknown. The sequenced sample consisted of CD4+ T cells from PBMCs, cultured in vitro. These receptors were taken from a human donor in good health.

The CDR3 sequence is CASITSGNNEQFF. CDR3 coding DNA: TGTGCCAGCATTACTAGCGGGAACAATGAGCAGTTCTTC. V and J are TRBV28 and TRBJ2-1, with 10 bases fitting TRBD2. The V gene's germline CDR1 is MDHEN and CDR2 SYDVKM. V lost 7 bases, J lost 5 bases, and 2 bases stayed unmatched. This CDR3 has 13 amino acids.

The chain recombines TRBV2 with TRBJ1-2; D is possibly TRBD1 (6 bases). The CDR3 loop spans 13 amino acids. Germline V gene lookup returns CDR1 SNHLY and CDR2 FYNNEI. V lost 2 bases and J 5 bases, leaving 9 bases between the germline ends. The CDR3 region is CASSEQGRYGYTF. The CDR3 bases are TGTGCCAGCAGTGAACAGGGGAGGTATGGCTACACCTTC.

The rearrangement joins TRBV5-5 to TRBJ1-4, with D maybe TRBD1 (5 bases). This CDR3 contains 15 residues. Germline CDR1 and CDR2: SGHKS and YYEKEE (reference sequence). V was cut by 2 bases and J by 8 bases, with 16 bases left in between. This CDR3 reads CASSFFAREGEKLFF. The CDR3, as DNA: TGTGCCAGCAGCTTTTTCGCACGGGAGGGGGAAAAACTGTTTTTT.

The chain has TRBV6-5 and TRBJ2-7, with TRBD2 as a possible D gene (5 bases). The ends were cut back, 5 bases at V and 0 bases at J, with 11 bases in the middle. The CDR3 consists of 14 residues. Looked up from germline, CDR1 is MNHEY and CDR2 is SVGAGI. CDR3 sequence: CASSPRRGSYEQYF. The CDR3, as DNA: TGTGCCAGCAGTCCACGACGGGGCTCCTACGAGCAGTACTTC.

This clone has a single count. The chain is built from TRBV19 and TRBJ2-1; 9 bases line up with TRBD2. CDR1 and CDR2 from the germline V gene are LNHDA and SQIVND (reference sequence). V dropped 5 bases and J dropped 13; count of bases not matched to a gene: 6. This CDR3 has 12 residues. The CDR3 DNA is TGTGCCAGTAGTTCAAGCGGGAGGTCCCAGTTCTTC. The encoded protein is CASSSSGRSQFF.

This clone was counted a few times. The chain employs TRBV5-8 and TRBJ2-2; D remains ambiguous. Germline lookup yields CDR1 SGHTS and CDR2 YDEGEE. The CDR3 totals 16 residues. Deletions cut 0 bases from V and 5 bases from J, with 14 bases between. CDR3 residues: CASSLALSPGTGELFF. The CDR3 region has the DNA TGTGCCAGCAGCTTGGCTCTCTCCCCTGGGACCGGGGAGCTGTTTTTT.

The chain joins TRBV12-3 or TRBV12-4 to TRBJ1-1; D gene unclear. V lost 3 bases to trimming and J lost 8 bases, with 10 bases between them. The CDR3 contains 12 residues. CDR3: CASSLSQTEAFF. CDR3 DNA sequence: TGTGCCAGCAGTTTGTCGCAGACCGAAGCTTTCTTT.

Note on this clone: The junction departs from germline at one end; a sequencing error may be responsible. The chain couples TRBV5-1 to TRBJ2-7; 11 bases are a match to TRBD1. There are 15 residues in the CDR3. The germline V gene encodes CDR1 SGHRS and CDR2 YFSETQ. The CDR3 DNA reads TGCGCCAGCAGCTCAGGACAGGGGGCGTCCTCCGAGCAGTACTTC. Translated: CASSSGQGASSEQYF. The complete variable domain, with remaining parts taken from reference TRBV5-1 and TRBJ2-7, reads KAGVTQTPRYLIKTRGQQVTLSCSPISGHRSVSWYQQTPGQGLQFLFEYFSETQRNKGNFPGRFSGRQFSNSRSEMNVSTLELGDSALYLCASSSGQGASSEQYFGPGTRLTVT.

A few counts support this clone. The J gene is TRBJ1-1, the V gene TRBV6-5; D is unclear. The V end lost 4 bases, the J end lost 3 bases, and 9 bases lay between the germline ends. The CDR3 sequence is 13 residues long. Germline V gene sequence: CDR1 MNHEY, CDR2 SVGAGI. The CDR3 sequence: CASSSQLDTEAFF. CDR3 nucleotide sequence: TGTGCCAGCAGTTCGCAGTTGGACACTGAAGCTTTCTTT.

The genes are TRBV18 and TRBJ2-1; no firm D call. Germline values: CDR1 KGHSH, CDR2 LQKENI. The germline V and J ends were trimmed by 6 bases and 10 bases, with 10 bases remaining between them. CDR3 length: 11 amino acids. CDR3 protein: CASSGNTEQFF. CDR3 nucleotides: TGTGCCAGCTCGGGAAATACGGAGCAGTTCTTC.

The V gene is TRBV28, the J gene TRBJ1-1; tentatively, D is TRBD1 (5 bases). The CDR3 contains 15 residues. Germline V gene sequence: CDR1 MDHEN, CDR2 SYDVKM. The V and J ends lost 5 bases and 6 bases respectively, with 19 bases between them. DNA of the CDR3: TGTGCCAGCAGTCGCCAACTCGGGGGAAGGGCTGAAGCTTTCTTT. This encodes CASSRQLGGRAEAFF.

CDR3 coding DNA: TGTGCCAGCACCGAGGTTTTGTTCTACAATGAGCAGTTCTTC. Its protein is CASTEVLFYNEQFF. The V gene is TRBV2, the J gene TRBJ2-1; D ambiguous. Germline-derived CDR1 and CDR2 are SNHLY and FYNNEI. V shed 7 bases and J shed 3 bases, with 13 bases lying between them. The CDR3 spans 14 residues.

The chain has TRBV6-6 and TRBJ2-1; D is uncertain. In germline, CDR1 is MNHNY, CDR2 SVGAGI (reference sequence). Between the trimmed V and J ends, which lost 5 bases and 4 bases, there was a span of 18 bases. The CDR3 covers 16 residues. The CDR3 DNA follows: TGTGCCAGCAGTACCCCGCTCCTAGGGCCGTACAATGAGCAGTTCTTC. Protein: CASSTPLLGPYNEQFF.

This clone was counted a few times. The chain carries TRBV10-3 and TRBJ1-3; D gene ambiguous. The CDR3 spans 13 residues. The V gene's germline CDR1 is ENHRY and CDR2 SYGVKD. The ends were cut back, 2 bases at V and 0 bases at J, with 2 bases in the middle. This CDR3 is CAISEVSGNTIYF. As DNA, the CDR3 is TGTGCCATCAGTGAGGTCTCTGGAAACACCATATATTTT.

V gene TRBV5-1 combines with J gene TRBJ1-1, with 7 bases that match TRBD1. Germline V CDR1 and CDR2: SGHRS, YFSETQ. This CDR3 has 16 amino acids. Trimming took 0 bases from V and 0 from J; bases not matched to a gene: 5. Written as DNA, the CDR3 is TGCGCCAGCAGCTTGGTCCTGACAGGGATGAACACTGAAGCTTTCTTT. It codes for CASSLVLTGMNTEAFF.

The chain uses TRBV5-4 and TRBJ1-4, with TRBD1 matching over 8 bases. Trimming removed 4 bases from V and 7 bases from J; junction bases left unmatched: 15. This CDR3 is built from 17 residues. Germline V CDR1 and CDR2: SGHNT, YYREEE (reference sequence). In DNA, the CDR3 is TGTGCCAGCAGCACCGCCGGACAGGGTCCGGGGAGTGAAAAACTGTTTTTT. Its translation is CASSTAGQGPGSEKLFF.

V is TRBV6-4 and J is TRBJ2-1; D is uncertain. The CDR3 is made up of 17 amino acids. V was shortened by 2 bases and J by 4 bases, with 18 bases between the two germline ends. Germline CDR1 reads MRHNA; CDR2 reads SNTAGT. The CDR3 spells CASSDKAPRPLYNEQFF. CDR3 in DNA: TGTGCCAGCAGTGACAAGGCTCCTCGGCCCTTATACAATGAGCAGTTCTTC.

The chain employs TRBV5-6 and TRBJ2-1, with unresolved D. The ends were cut back, 1 base at V and 4 bases at J, with 12 bases in the middle. This CDR3 is 15 amino acids long. Germline V gives CDR1 SGHDT, CDR2 YYEEEE. The chain's CDR3 is CASSLLAFVYNEQFF. The CDR3 coding sequence is TGTGCCAGCAGCTTGTTAGCTTTTGTTTACAATGAGCAGTTCTTC.

The V and J genes are TRBV15 and TRBJ1-2; 7 nucleotides line up with TRBD1. Germline assignment: CDR1 LNHNV and CDR2 YYDKDF (reference sequence). The CDR3 has 13 residues. V lost 0 bases, J lost 14 bases, and 9 bases stayed unmatched. In DNA, the CDR3 is TGTGCCACCAGCAGAGATCTCTACAGGGGAAGGACCTTC. The encoded protein is CATSRDLYRGRTF. The full variable domain, in which reference TRBV15 and TRBJ1-2 provide the parts outside the CDR3, is DAMVIQNPRYQVTQFGKPVTLSCSQTLNHNVMYWYQQKSSQAPKLLFHYYDKDFNNEADTPDNFQSRRPNTSFCFLDIRSPGLGDTAMYLCATSRDLYRGRTFGSGTRLTVV.

This chain links TRBV30 with TRBJ2-2; the D gene could be TRBD1 or TRBD2 (5 bases each). The CDR3 is made up of 13 amino acids. The ends were cut back, 7 bases at V and 6 bases at J, with 15 bases in the middle. CDR1 and CDR2 from the germline V gene are GTSNPN and SVGIG (reference sequence). The CDR3 reads CASGTALAGELFF. CDR3 coding DNA: TGTGCCTCCGGGACGGCCCTGGCCGGGGAGCTGTTTTTT. Full variable domain (rest looked up from reference TRBV30 and TRBJ2-2): SQTIHQWPATLVQPVGSPLSLECTVEGTSNPNLYWYRQAAGRGLQLLFYSVGIGQISSEVPQNLSASRPQDRQFILSSKKLLLSDSGFYLCASGTALAGELFFGEGSRLTVL.

V is TRBV5-1 and J is TRBJ1-1, with a tentative D call TRBD1 (6 bases). The length of the CDR3 is 15 residues. V was cut by 1 base and J by 2 bases, with 12 bases left in between. Germline V gene sequence: CDR1 SGHRS, CDR2 YFSETQ. This CDR3 is CASSLRDTLNTEAFF. CDR3 sequence (DNA): TGCGCCAGCAGCTTGCGGGACACCTTAAACACTGAAGCTTTCTTT. The whole variable domain, filled in from reference TRBV5-1 and TRBJ1-1, reads KAGVTQTPRYLIKTRGQQVTLSCSPISGHRSVSWYQQTPGQGLQFLFEYFSETQRNKGNFPGRFSGRQFSNSRSEMNVSTLELGDSALYLCASSLRDTLNTEAFFGQGTRLTVV.

V and J are TRBV7-2 and TRBJ2-1; 14 bases align to TRBD2. The germline CDR1 and CDR2 sequences are SGHTA and FQGNSA. This CDR3 is built from 18 residues. With 4 bases clipped from V and 10 bases from J, the junction kept 15 bases outside the gene matches. Here the CDR3 reads CASSSPPGTSGRGGEQFF. CDR3 nucleotides: TGTGCCAGCAGCTCACCCCCTGGGACTAGCGGGAGAGGCGGGGAGCAGTTCTTC.

The CDR3 region is CASRLLQPNYGYTF. CDR3 coding DNA: TGTGCCAGCAGGCTTTTACAGCCTAACTATGGCTACACCTTC. This rearrangement joins TRBV28 to TRBJ1-2; D uncertain. This CDR3 is built from 14 residues. Germline CDR1 is MDHEN and CDR2 is SYDVKM. V lost 6 bases to trimming and J lost 0 bases, with 11 bases between them.

The chain couples TRBV11-2 to TRBJ1-3, with D uncertain. Germline CDR1 SGHAT, CDR2 FQNNGV. Between the trimmed V and J ends, which lost 0 bases and 0 bases, there was a span of 15 bases. The CDR3 totals 18 residues. CDR3 in DNA: TGTGCCAGCAGCTTAGACGGCGGTACCCTGAGCTCTGGAAACACCATATATTTT. The encoded protein is CASSLDGGTLSSGNTIYF.

This chain connects TRBV11-2 to TRBJ2-2; 9 nucleotides align to TRBD2. The ends lost 5 bases at V and 5 bases at J; junction bases unmatched: 6. Germline V lookup: CDR1 SGHAT, CDR2 FQNNGV. The CDR3 sequence is 15 residues long. CDR3 nucleotide sequence: TGTGCCAGCAGCCTTAGCGGGAGACGAACCGGGGAGCTGTTTTTT. This codes for CASSLSGRRTGELFF. Combining the CDR3 with reference TRBV11-2 and TRBJ2-2 gives the whole variable domain EAGVAQSPRYKIIEKRQSVAFWCNPISGHATLYWYQQILGQGPKLLIQFQNNGVVDDSQLPKDRFSAERLKGVDSTLKIQPAKLEDSAVYLCASSLSGRRTGELFFGEGSRLTVL.